These 13 T cell receptor beta chains came from one sample sequenced in a study of Ad26.COV2.S vaccination and SARS-CoV-2 variants. This table comes from immunoSEQ multiplex PCR, and its TCRdb copy is limited to in-frame clones, with some not included. The data contain 350,000 to 500,000 clones, roughly 90% of them singletons. The treatment is: 15 to 20 received Ad26.COV2.S at low or high dose, single or two shots; about 5 received placebo; per-sample allocation not given. Specimen acquisition occurred on day 63 following the initial vaccine or placebo injection. Sequencing used peripheral blood, obtained in a trial of Ad26.COV2.S vaccine versus placebo. The source of these receptors is a person aged 18 to 65 who received the Ad26.COV2.S COVID-19 vaccine or a placebo.

The CDR3 reads CASSHNSEETQYF. The DNA of the CDR3 is TGCGCCAGCAGCCATAACAGCGAAGAGACCCAGTACTTC. The chain combines TRBV4-1 with TRBJ2-5, with unresolved D. The germline gives CDR1 MGHRA, CDR2 YSYEKL. V was trimmed by 3 bases and J by 3 bases, leaving 8 bases between them. The CDR3 has 13 amino acids.

The rearrangement links TRBV6-5 to TRBJ2-3, with 8 bases lining up with TRBD2. CDR3 length equals 16 residues. Germline CDR1 reads MNHEY; CDR2 reads SVGAGI. V was clipped by 0 bases and J by 11 bases; unmatched bases: 13. The CDR3 protein is CASSYSSGIEPRGQYF. In DNA, the CDR3 is TGTGCCAGCAGTTACTCTAGCGGGATCGAGCCCAGGGGGCAGTATTTT.

This chain uses TRBV19 with TRBJ1-5; D gene unclear. Trimming pared 3 bases from V and 7 bases from J, leaving 7 bases between. CDR1 and CDR2 from the germline V gene are LNHDA and SQIVND (reference sequence). The CDR3 spans 12 residues. The CDR3 DNA reads as TGTGCCAGTAGTATCCTCTGGCAGCCCCAGCATTTT. This encodes CASSILWQPQHF.

This chain uses TRBV7-9 with TRBJ1-1; the D gene is possibly TRBD1 (5 bases). V was cut by 5 bases and J by 0 bases, with 13 bases left in between. Germline V gene data show CDR1 as SEHNR and CDR2 as FQNEAQ (reference sequence). This CDR3 region has 15 residues. This CDR3 is CASSPGQTLNTEAFF. The CDR3 DNA is TGTGCCAGCAGCCCGGGGCAGACACTGAACACTGAAGCTTTCTTT.

This clone has only a few counts. J is TRBJ2-7 and V is TRBV27; 7 bases line up with TRBD2. The trim removed 2 bases at V and 2 bases at J, leaving 6 bases unmatched. CDR1 is MNHEY, CDR2 SMNVEV, per germline (reference sequence). The CDR3 totals 15 residues. The CDR3 is CASSLGGRTPYEQYF. The CDR3, as DNA: TGTGCCAGCAGTTTAGGCGGGAGAACCCCCTACGAGCAGTACTTC.

The chain uses TRBV10-3 and TRBJ2-1; no reliable D call. The germline gives CDR1 ENHRY, CDR2 SYGVKD. The CDR3 is 15 amino acids. V lost 6 bases and J 0 bases, leaving 12 bases between the germline ends. As DNA, the CDR3 is TGTGCCATCAGAGACTCACCGAGCTCCTACAATGAGCAGTTCTTC. Amino acid sequence: CAIRDSPSSYNEQFF.

Comments on this clone: Distinct nucleotide sequences in the sample also encode this CDR3. The CDR3 loop is CASSIGLSTDTQYF. CDR3 in DNA: TGTGCCAGTAGTATTGGACTGTCCACAGATACGCAGTATTTT. The V call is TRBV19, the J call TRBJ2-3; D might be TRBD2 (5 bases). The germline V and J ends were trimmed by 3 bases and 2 bases, with 9 bases remaining between them. This CDR3 spans 14 amino acids. The germline V gene encodes CDR1 LNHDA and CDR2 SQIVND (reference sequence).

This rearrangement joins TRBV6-5 to TRBJ2-1; 7 nucleotides agree with TRBD2. V trimming: 2 bases; J trimming: 10 bases; junction bases outside the gene matches: 5. Germline V gene sequence: CDR1 MNHEY, CDR2 SVGAGI. The CDR3 spans 13 residues. CDR3 in amino acids: CASSYVGGREQFF. The CDR3, as DNA: TGTGCCAGCAGTTACGTCGGCGGGAGAGAGCAGTTCTTC.

The gene calls are TRBV25-1 and TRBJ1-2; the D gene is possibly TRBD1 (6 bases). Germline values: CDR1 MGHDK, CDR2 SYGVNS. The CDR3 contains 12 residues. V lost 6 bases and J lost 5, with 10 bases in between. The CDR3 protein is CASRRGSYGYTF. CDR3 in DNA: TGTGCCAGCAGGAGGGGGAGTTATGGCTACACCTTC.

The rearrangement links TRBV6-5 to TRBJ1-2; TRBD1 agrees at 9 bases. Germline trimming cut 5 bases from V and 6 bases from J; bases unmatched to any gene: 7. The CDR3 totals 14 residues. Looked up from germline, CDR1 is MNHEY and CDR2 is SVGAGI. The chain's CDR3 is CASSKRQGGDGYTF. The DNA of the CDR3 is TGTGCCAGCAGTAAAAGACAGGGGGGAGATGGCTACACCTTC.

The chain is built from TRBV28 and TRBJ2-5; the D gene is possibly TRBD1 (5 bases). Germline V lookup: CDR1 MDHEN, CDR2 SYDVKM. Trimming took off 4 bases at V and 0 bases at J, with 12 bases between the two ends. This CDR3 has 15 residues. In DNA, the CDR3 is TGTGCCAGCAGTTCCCCAGCAGGGTACCAAGAGACCCAGTACTTC. The encoded protein is CASSSPAGYQETQYF.

The rearrangement links TRBV7-8 to TRBJ1-4; TRBD1 is a possible D gene (6 bases). Germline V CDR1 and CDR2: SGHVS, FQNEAQ. The CDR3 runs 15 residues. The ends were cut back, 3 bases at V and 4 bases at J, with 12 bases in the middle. In DNA form, the CDR3 reads TGTGCCAGCAGCTTGTCCAGGGGCGTTAATGAAAAACTGTTTTTT. It yields the protein CASSLSRGVNEKLFF.

The chain recombines TRBV6-5 with TRBJ2-7, with unresolved D. Germline V gene sequence: CDR1 MNHEY, CDR2 SVGAGI. The germline V and J ends were trimmed by 6 bases and 2 bases, with 17 bases remaining between them. There are 15 residues in the CDR3. The CDR3 nucleotides are TGTGCCAGCAGACAAATCTCGCTAAATACCTACGAGCAGTACTTC. Its translation is CASRQISLNTYEQYF.